This TCR beta chain is from a study of blood T cells in healthy people across ages. Study background: Template-switching capture recovered about one barcoded beta molecule per two T cells. Whole-study findings and limits: A roughly linear fall in TCR beta diversity per million T cells was seen with increasing age. Estimates of total diversity, which came from one million sequenced T cells, were considered to be underestimates.

The second PCR ran about 6 to 12 cycles with a sample-barcoded 5' primer and J-beta primers. One entry per CDR3 protein, called by TCRdb with MiXCR from the 5' RACE reads. The sample includes approximately 880,000 distinct CDR3 sequences, roughly 43% seen only once; the top ten take around 15%. With regard to this clonotype: Its specificity is not known.

Donors were systemically healthy Caucasian individuals from Russia aged 6 to 90 years. This sequence was found in a man aged 25-45 years in good health. Sequenced material: blood.

The DNA for the CDR3 is TGTGCCAGCAGCTTCGGAGAGGAAAAACTGTTTTTT. Encoded protein: CASSFGEEKLFF. The chain combines TRBV7-9 with TRBJ1-4; D ambiguous. With 3 bases removed from V and 8 bases from J, the gap between germline ends came to 7 bases. The CDR3 consists of 12 residues. Looked up from germline, CDR1 is SEHNR and CDR2 is FQNEAQ (reference sequence).